In its sample, the clone carrying this TCR beta chain was seen a few times. Its specificity is not known. The source of the sample is a study of T cells after yellow fever vaccination. Overall study findings and caveats: Some clonotypes were seen in both the CD4 and the CD8 compartments. These made up a small share and likely arose from convergent recombination. At around 96% for CD4 and roughly 87% for CD8, most primary-vaccination clones showed up again after the booster.

The V and J ends lost 7 bases and 0 bases respectively, with 17 bases between them. The CDR3 loop spans 16 amino acids. CDR1 is LGHNA and CDR2 is YNFKEQ in the germline V gene. MiXCR, run by TCRdb on the 5' RACE reads, gives a single entry per CDR3 protein. Of 450,000 to 550,000 distinct CDR3 sequences in the sample, 20% to 25% were seen once. The clonotype was recovered from a man aged 18 to 29 who received the YFV17D yellow fever vaccine. This chain links TRBV4-2 with TRBJ2-3; D is possibly TRBD2 (5 bases). The sequencing here drew on PBMCs, taken roughly 23 days after the first yellow fever vaccination. This CDR3 reads CASTPWLATSTDTQYF. The CDR3, as DNA: TGTGCCAGCACCCCCTGGCTAGCCACGAGCACAGATACGCAGTATTTT.